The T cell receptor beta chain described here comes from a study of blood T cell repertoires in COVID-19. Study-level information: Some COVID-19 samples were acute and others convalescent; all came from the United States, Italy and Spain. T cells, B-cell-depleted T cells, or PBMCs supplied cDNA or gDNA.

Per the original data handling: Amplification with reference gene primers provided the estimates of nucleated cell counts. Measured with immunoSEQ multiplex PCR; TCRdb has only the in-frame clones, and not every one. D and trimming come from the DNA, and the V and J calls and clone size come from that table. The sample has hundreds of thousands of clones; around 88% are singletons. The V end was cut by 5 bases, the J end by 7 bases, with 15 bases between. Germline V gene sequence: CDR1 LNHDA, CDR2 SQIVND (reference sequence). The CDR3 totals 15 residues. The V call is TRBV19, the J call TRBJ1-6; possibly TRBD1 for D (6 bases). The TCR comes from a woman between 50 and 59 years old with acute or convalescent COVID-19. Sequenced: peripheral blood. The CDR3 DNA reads TGTGCCAGTAGTCCGGGGTCAGGGGCGAATTCACCCCTCCACTTT. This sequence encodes CASSPGSGANSPLHF.